This T cell receptor beta chain was recorded in a study of shared clonotypes between healthy human individuals. Findings and caveats of the study: The study generally estimated greater richness for naive than memory subsets. Some naive CD4 clonotypes, about 5.5%, turned up in common across a few donors.

The junction had 6 bases not matched to a gene; V was cut back by 4 bases and J by 3 bases. The length of the CDR3 is 14 residues. As regards this clone: Its antigen is not known.

The authors distributed each subset's genomic DNA evenly over several immunoSEQ plates. Per the original data handling: Filtering differed, since immunoSEQ gave only junction sequences and no quality scores. The data were produced by immunoSEQ multiplex PCR, yet TCRdb's version contains in-frame clones alone and is incomplete. The V and J calls and the clone size are those of that table, but D and trimming were determined from the DNA. Found here are 2 million to 2.5 million clones, 90% to 96% of them singletons; the top ten hold approximately 0.13%. The chain recombines TRBV5-3 with TRBJ2-5, with 7 bases lining up with TRBD1. TRBV5-3 is an open reading frame, and its role is uncertain. This sequence originates from a young man in good health. The specimen sequenced was naive CD4+ T cells sorted from blood. Indicated subset: CD45RA+ positively selected. CDR3: CARSQTGKKETQYF. In DNA form, the CDR3 reads TGTGCCAGAAGCCAGACAGGGAAGAAAGAGACCCAGTACTTC.